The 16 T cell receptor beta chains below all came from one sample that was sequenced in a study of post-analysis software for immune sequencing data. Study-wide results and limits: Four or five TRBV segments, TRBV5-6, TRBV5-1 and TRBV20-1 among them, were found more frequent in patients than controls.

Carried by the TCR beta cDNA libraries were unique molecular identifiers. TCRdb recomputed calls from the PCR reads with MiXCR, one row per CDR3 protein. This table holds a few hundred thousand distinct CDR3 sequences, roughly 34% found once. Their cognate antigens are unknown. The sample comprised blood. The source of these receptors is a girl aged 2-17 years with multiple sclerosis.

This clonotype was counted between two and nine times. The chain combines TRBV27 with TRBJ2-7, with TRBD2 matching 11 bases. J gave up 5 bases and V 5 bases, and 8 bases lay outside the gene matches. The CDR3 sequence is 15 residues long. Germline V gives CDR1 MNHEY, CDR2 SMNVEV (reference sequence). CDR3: CASSPDGLAGNEQYF. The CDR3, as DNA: TGTGCCAGCAGTCCGGACGGACTAGCGGGCAACGAGCAGTACTTC.

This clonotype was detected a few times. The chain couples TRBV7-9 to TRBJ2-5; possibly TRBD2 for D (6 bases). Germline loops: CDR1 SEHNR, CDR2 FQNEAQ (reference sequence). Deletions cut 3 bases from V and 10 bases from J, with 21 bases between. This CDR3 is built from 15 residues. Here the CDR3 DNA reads TGTGCCAGCAGCTTTTGGGACTTACGACCGGGGGACCAGTACTTC. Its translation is CASSFWDLRPGDQYF. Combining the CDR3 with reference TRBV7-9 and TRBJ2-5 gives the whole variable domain DTGVSQNPRHKITKRGQNVTFRCDPISEHNRLYWYRQTLGQGPEFLTYFQNEAQLEKSRLLSDRFSAERPKGSFSTLEIQRTEQGDSAMYLCASSFWDLRPGDQYFGPGTRLLVL.

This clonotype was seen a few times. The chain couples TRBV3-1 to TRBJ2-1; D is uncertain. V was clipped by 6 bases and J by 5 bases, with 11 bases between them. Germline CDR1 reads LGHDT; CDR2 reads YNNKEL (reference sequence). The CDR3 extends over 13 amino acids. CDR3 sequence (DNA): TGTGCCAGCAGGCCTCCAGGTAACAATGAGCAGTTCTTC. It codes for CASRPPGNNEQFF.

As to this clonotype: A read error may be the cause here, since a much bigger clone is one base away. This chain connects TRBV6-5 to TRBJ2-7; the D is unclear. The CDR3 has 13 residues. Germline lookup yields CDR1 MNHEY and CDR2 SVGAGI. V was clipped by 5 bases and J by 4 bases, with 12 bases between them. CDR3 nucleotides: TGTGCCAGCAGTCGGAACAACAGTTACGAGCAGTACTTC. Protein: CASSRNNSYEQYF.

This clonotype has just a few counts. This chain's CDR3 is CASSPTTGDYGYTF. CDR3 in DNA: TGTGCCAGCAGCCCTACGACAGGGGACTATGGCTACACCTTC. The chain recombines TRBV7-9 with TRBJ1-2; TRBD1 matches at 8 bases. CDR3 length equals 14 residues. Per the germline V gene, CDR1 is SEHNR and CDR2 is FQNEAQ (reference sequence). The V gene end was trimmed by 5 bases and the J gene end by 3 bases; junction bases not matched to a gene: 5.

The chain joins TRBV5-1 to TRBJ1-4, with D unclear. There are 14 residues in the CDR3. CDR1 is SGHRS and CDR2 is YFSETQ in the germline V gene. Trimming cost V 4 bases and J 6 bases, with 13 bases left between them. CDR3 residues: CASSLEVGYEKLFF. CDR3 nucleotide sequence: TGCGCCAGCAGCCTGGAGGTCGGCTATGAAAAACTGTTTTTT.

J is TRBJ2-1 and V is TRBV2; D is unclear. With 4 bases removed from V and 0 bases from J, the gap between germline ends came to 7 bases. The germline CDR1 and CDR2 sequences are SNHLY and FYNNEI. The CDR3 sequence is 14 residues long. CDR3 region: CASSVELSYNEQFF. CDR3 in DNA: TGTGCCAGCAGTGTCGAGCTCTCCTACAATGAGCAGTTCTTC.

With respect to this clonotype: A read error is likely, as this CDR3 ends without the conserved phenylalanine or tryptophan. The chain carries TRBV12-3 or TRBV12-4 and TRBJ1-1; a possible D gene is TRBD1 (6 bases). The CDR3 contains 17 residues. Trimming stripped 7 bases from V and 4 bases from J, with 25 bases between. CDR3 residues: CASMDGGVLWGLTEAFC. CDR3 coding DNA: TGTGCCAGCATGGACGGGGGGGTCCTCTGGGGGCTCACTGAAGCTTTCTGT.

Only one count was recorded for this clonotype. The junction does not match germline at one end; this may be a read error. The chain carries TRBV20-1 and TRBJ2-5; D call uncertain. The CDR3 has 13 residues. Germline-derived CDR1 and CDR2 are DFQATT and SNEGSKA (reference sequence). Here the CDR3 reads CSVRLTPAETQYF. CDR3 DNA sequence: TGCAGTGTTAGACTCACTCCTGCGGAGACCCAGTACTTC.

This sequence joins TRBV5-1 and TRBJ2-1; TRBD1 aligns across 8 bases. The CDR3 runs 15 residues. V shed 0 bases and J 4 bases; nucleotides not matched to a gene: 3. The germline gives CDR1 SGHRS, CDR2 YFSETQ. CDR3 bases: TGCGCCAGCAGCTTGGCCGGGACAGGTTACAATGAGCAGTTCTTC. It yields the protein CASSLAGTGYNEQFF.

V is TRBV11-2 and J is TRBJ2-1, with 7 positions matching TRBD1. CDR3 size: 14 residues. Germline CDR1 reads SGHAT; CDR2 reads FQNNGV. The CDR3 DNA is TGTGGAACCTGGGACAGCGACCCTGACAATGAGCAGTTCTTC. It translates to CGTWDSDPDNEQFF.

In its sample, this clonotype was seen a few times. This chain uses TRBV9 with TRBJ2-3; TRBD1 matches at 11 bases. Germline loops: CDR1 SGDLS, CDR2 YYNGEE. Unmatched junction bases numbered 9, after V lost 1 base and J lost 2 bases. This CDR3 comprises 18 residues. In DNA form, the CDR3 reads TGTGCCAGCAGCGTAACGGGACAGGGGGACGTCCCCACAGATACGCAGTATTTT. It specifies CASSVTGQGDVPTDTQYF.

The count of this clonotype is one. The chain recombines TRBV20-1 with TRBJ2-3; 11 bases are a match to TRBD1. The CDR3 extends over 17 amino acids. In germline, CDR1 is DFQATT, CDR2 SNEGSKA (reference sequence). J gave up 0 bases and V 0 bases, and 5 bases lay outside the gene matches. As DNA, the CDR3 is TGCAGTGCTAGAGATTTAGGACAGGGGGCCAGCACAGATACGCAGTATTTT. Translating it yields CSARDLGQGASTDTQYF.

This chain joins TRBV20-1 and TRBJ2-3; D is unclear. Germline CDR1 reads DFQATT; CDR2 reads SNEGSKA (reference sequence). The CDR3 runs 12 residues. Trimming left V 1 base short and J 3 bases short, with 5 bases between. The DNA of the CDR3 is TGCAGTGCTAGAGGGCCGACAGATACGCAGTATTTT. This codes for CSARGPTDTQYF.

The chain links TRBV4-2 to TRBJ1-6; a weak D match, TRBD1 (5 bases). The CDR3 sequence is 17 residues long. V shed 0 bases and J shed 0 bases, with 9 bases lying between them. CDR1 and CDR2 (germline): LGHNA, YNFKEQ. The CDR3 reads CASSQEDSSSYNSPLHF. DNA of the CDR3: TGTGCCAGCAGCCAAGAAGACAGCAGCTCCTATAATTCACCCCTCCACTTT.

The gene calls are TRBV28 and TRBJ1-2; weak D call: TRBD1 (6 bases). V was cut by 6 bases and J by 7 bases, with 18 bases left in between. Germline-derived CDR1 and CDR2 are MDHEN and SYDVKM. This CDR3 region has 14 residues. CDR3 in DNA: TGTGCCAGCAGACCCACGGACAGTTCCCCTGGCTACACCTTC. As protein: CASRPTDSSPGYTF.